This T cell receptor (beta chain) was found in a study of T cell repertoires in cytomegalovirus infection. This clonotype was seen only a few times. Antigen: not known. Each CDR3 protein is one row after TCRdb ran MiXCR on the reads. The data hold about 920,000 distinct CDR3 sequences, with approximately 31% observed a single time. Sequencing was performed on cultured CD8+ T cells from PBMCs, taken from culture after CMV antigen stimulation. The origin of this receptor is a human donor in good health (CMV status not recorded). Some clones in this sample may be carry-over from other donors' samples.

The CDR3 reads CSARPSEGERVYNEQFF. CDR3 nucleotide sequence: TGCAGTGCTAGGCCCTCGGAGGGGGAGCGGGTCTACAATGAGCAGTTCTTC. J is TRBJ2-1 and V is TRBV20-1, with D perhaps given as TRBD1 or TRBD2 (6 bases each). This CDR3 is 17 amino acids long. Germline V lookup: CDR1 DFQATT, CDR2 SNEGSKA (reference sequence). V lost 3 bases to trimming and J lost 3 bases, with 21 bases between them.